Presented here are 31 T cell receptor beta chains from one specimen sequenced in a study of regulatory T cells in long-lasting Graves disease. Libraries of TCR beta came from iRepertoire HTBI primers plus Arm-PCR of CDR3 regions. One entry per CDR3 protein results from TCRdb running MiXCR on the multiplex PCR reads. Seen here are over 500,000 distinct CDR3 sequences, roughly 15% observed once, and the top ten hold more than 15%. The time point here: newly diagnosed GD, antithyroid drugs for less than 3 months. TCR sequences were obtained from RNA taken from PBMCs. This same sample was also taken into another study, of T cells in Graves' hyperthyroidism and ophthalmopathy.

The input for sequencing was peripheral blood mononuclear cells (PBMCs), taken at new diagnosis, from a patient treated with antithyroid drugs. These receptors came from a woman in her twenties or thirties with Graves disease.

V usage is TRBV28 and J usage is TRBJ1-2; the match to TRBD1 covers 7 bases. V was pared by 7 bases and J by 6 bases, with 5 bases of the junction left unmatched. The germline gives CDR1 MDHEN, CDR2 SYDVKM. CDR3 length: 12 residues. CDR3 in DNA: TGTGCCAGCAAAAAGGGGGCGCATGGCTACACCTTC. The encoded protein is CASKKGAHGYTF.

This clonotype was detected ten times or more. The J gene is TRBJ2-5, the V gene TRBV29-1; 7 bases map to TRBD1. The CDR3 is made up of 14 amino acids. The germline V gene encodes CDR1 SQVTM and CDR2 ANQGSEA. J gave up 3 bases and V 7 bases, and 11 bases lay outside the gene matches. Here the CDR3 DNA reads TGCAGCGCCGTGAGGGGGCGAGGTAAAGAGACCCAGTACTTC. Protein sequence: CSAVRGRGKETQYF.

This clonotype has at least ten counts. Written as DNA, the CDR3 is TGCAGCTTTGCGGGACTAGCGGGAGCAGATACGCAGTATTTT. Encoded protein: CSFAGLAGADTQYF. This chain uses TRBV29-1 with TRBJ2-3; 14 positions agree with TRBD2. The V segment lost 8 bases and the J segment 4 bases; nucleotides outside the gene matches: 5. CDR1 SQVTM and CDR2 ANQGSEA come from the germline V gene. The CDR3 loop spans 14 amino acids.

This clonotype occurred a few times. The rearrangement links TRBV5-1 to TRBJ2-3; D is undetermined. V lost 4 bases and J lost 4, with 13 bases in between. The CDR3 spans 14 residues. CDR1 is SGHRS, CDR2 YFSETQ, per germline. CDR3 region: CASSEHDTSDTQYF. CDR3 in DNA: TGCGCCAGCAGCGAACACGATACTTCAGATACGCAGTATTTT.

This clonotype was observed a single time. This may arise from a read error, as a much more abundant clone is one base away. The V gene is TRBV6-1, the J gene TRBJ1-2, with 8 bases matching TRBD1. The trim removed 8 bases at V and 9 bases at J, leaving 11 bases unmatched. This CDR3 comprises 13 residues. Germline lookup yields CDR1 MNHNS and CDR2 SASEGT. CDR3 in DNA: TGTGCCAGCCGGACAGGGAATACGTTAAGCTACACCTTC. Amino acids: CASRTGNTLSYTF.

Remarks on this clonotype: A much larger clone lies a single base off, so this may be a read error. J is TRBJ2-5 and V is TRBV10-3, with D unclear. Trimming left V 0 bases short and J 1 base short, with 6 bases between. Germline lookup yields CDR1 ENHRY and CDR2 SYGVKD. The CDR3 contains 14 residues. Here the CDR3 reads CAISESEAQETQYF. CDR3 DNA: TGTGCCATCAGTGAGTCAGAGGCCCAAGAGACCCAGTACTTC.

This chain links TRBV30 with TRBJ2-5; 7 nucleotides match TRBD2. The CDR3 runs 15 residues. With 3 bases clipped from V and 0 bases from J, the junction kept 7 bases outside the gene matches. Germline CDR1 is GTSNPN and CDR2 is SVGIG (reference sequence). CDR3 in DNA: TGTGCCTGGAGAATGGGAGGGGTCCACCAAGAGACCCAGTACTTC. This gives the protein CAWRMGGVHQETQYF.

CDR3 bases: TGTGCCTGGGGGTCCCGGGTAGTCACTGAAGCTTTCTTT. Its translation is CAWGSRVVTEAFF. The J gene is TRBJ1-1, the V gene TRBV30, with D unclear. Germline V lookup: CDR1 GTSNPN, CDR2 SVGIG (reference sequence). Trimming took off 5 bases at V and 4 bases at J, with 14 bases between the two ends. The CDR3 consists of 13 residues.

This chain joins TRBV12-3 or TRBV12-4 and TRBJ1-3, with a possible D match to TRBD1 (6 bases). The V end was cut by 5 bases, the J end by 2 bases, with 13 bases between. The CDR3 runs 15 residues. Here the CDR3 reads CASSPAGVPGNTIYF. CDR3 nucleotides: TGTGCCAGCAGTCCCGCAGGGGTTCCTGGAAACACCATATATTTT.

This clonotype was found a few times. The V and J genes are TRBV4-1 and TRBJ2-3; D not resolved. The J call may be in error: the DNA end matches TRBJ2-5 better. The CDR3 sequence is 15 residues long. Germline loops: CDR1 MGHRA, CDR2 YSYEKL. The chain's CDR3 is CASSQEVSVSVSQYF. Written as DNA, the CDR3 is TGCGCCAGCAGCCAAGAGGTCTCCGTCAGTGTGTCCCAGTACTTC.

This clonotype has at least ten counts. The J gene is TRBJ1-5, the V gene TRBV6-1; D possibly corresponds to TRBD1 (6 bases). The CDR3 contains 15 residues. Per the germline V gene, CDR1 is MNHNS and CDR2 is SASEGT. The ends were cut back, 5 bases at V and 3 bases at J, with 14 bases in the middle. The CDR3 loop reads CASSRGGSDNQPQHF. In DNA, the CDR3 is TGTGCCAGCAGTAGGGGGGGAAGTGACAATCAGCCCCAGCATTTT.

This sequence joins TRBV7-3 and TRBJ1-1; D unresolved. Germline-derived CDR1 and CDR2 are SGHTA and FQGTGA. The CDR3 length is 13 residues. Trimming pared 3 bases from V and 12 bases from J, leaving 17 bases between. CDR3 in DNA: TGTGCCAGCAGCTTTTTACCCGAAACGGCGACTTTCTTT. It yields the protein CASSFLPETATFF.

This clonotype has a count of ten or more. The chain couples TRBV28 to TRBJ1-1; D call uncertain. The CDR3 loop spans 13 amino acids. Germline V CDR1 and CDR2: MDHEN, SYDVKM. Between the trimmed V and J ends, which lost 5 bases and 3 bases, there was a span of 10 bases. For the CDR3, the DNA is TGTGCCAGCAGTGACATGATGGACACTGAAGCTTTCTTT. This codes for CASSDMMDTEAFF. Full variable domain (outside the CDR3, taken from reference TRBV28 and TRBJ1-1): DVKVTQSSRYLVKRTGEKVFLECVQDMDHENMFWYRQDPGLGLRLIYFSYDVKMKEKGDIPEGYSVSREKKERFSLILESASTNQTSMYLCASSDMMDTEAFFGQGTRLTVV.

This clonotype has a count of ten or more. The gene calls are TRBV28 and TRBJ1-5; TRBD1 aligns across 12 bases. CDR1 is MDHEN, CDR2 SYDVKM, per germline. Germline trimming cut 5 bases from V and 1 base from J; bases unmatched to any gene: 6. This CDR3 contains 17 residues. CDR3 nucleotide sequence: TGTGCCAGCAGTCCCGGGACAGGGGGCGGAAGCAATCAGCCCCAGCATTTT. Translated, it gives CASSPGTGGGSNQPQHF.

The chain couples TRBV19 to TRBJ1-5; 7 bases agree with TRBD1. The J segment lost 1 base and the V segment lost 6 bases, leaving 3 bases of the junction unmatched. Germline V gene data show CDR1 as LNHDA and CDR2 as SQIVND (reference sequence). The CDR3 length is 14 residues. The CDR3 DNA is TGTGCCAGTAGAGGGGGCGTCAGCAATCAGCCCCAGCATTTT. As protein: CASRGGVSNQPQHF.

This clonotype was seen ten or more times. This sequence joins TRBV7-3 and TRBJ2-1, with 7 bases identical to TRBD1. Trimming cost V 5 bases and J 4 bases; bases outside gene matches: 11. This CDR3 has 16 residues. Germline V CDR1 and CDR2: SGHTA, FQGTGA. CDR3 amino acids: CASSPRTGKIYNEQFF. The CDR3 region has the DNA TGTGCCAGCAGCCCTCGGACAGGCAAGATTTACAATGAGCAGTTCTTC.

This clonotype was counted between two and nine times. The chain is built from TRBV9 and TRBJ2-1; D unresolved. The assigned J gene may be wrong: the sequence end matches TRBJ2-5 better. Germline V lookup: CDR1 SGDLS, CDR2 YYNGEE. The CDR3 consists of 15 residues. The CDR3 DNA reads as TGTGCCAGCAGCCCGATGACCGGGCACAAAGAGACCCAGTACTTC. It specifies CASSPMTGHKETQYF.

The chain recombines TRBV30 with TRBJ2-3, with 7 positions matching TRBD2. Germline V gene data show CDR1 as GTSNPN and CDR2 as SVGIG (reference sequence). The CDR3 contains 13 residues. With 8 bases clipped from V and 1 base from J, the junction kept 6 bases outside the gene matches. In DNA, the CDR3 is TGTGCCGGGCGGGAGTGGGGCACAGATACGCAGTATTTT. Amino acids: CAGREWGTDTQYF.

There are many counts of this clonotype. The V and J genes are TRBV2 and TRBJ2-3; D may match TRBD1 or TRBD2 (5 bases each). The CDR3 totals 13 residues. V shed 4 bases and J shed 2 bases, with 7 bases lying between them. Germline-derived CDR1 and CDR2 are SNHLY and FYNNEI. In DNA, the CDR3 is TGTGCCAGCAGTGGGGGGAACACAGATACGCAGTATTTT. Translating gives CASSGGNTDTQYF.

This clonotype was counted at least ten times. V gene TRBV12-3 or TRBV12-4 combines with J gene TRBJ2-7, with 9 bases matching TRBD1. V shed 7 bases, J shed 0 bases, and the junction held 7 bases outside the gene matches. The CDR3 runs to 15 residues. The CDR3 spells CASNHGQGSSYEQYF. The CDR3 nucleotides are TGTGCCAGCAATCACGGACAGGGGAGCTCCTACGAGCAGTACTTC.

The table lists this clonotype with many counts. The CDR3 region has the DNA TGTGCCAGCAGCCAGGTAACGGGAACCTACGAGCAGTACTTC. It is translated as CASSQVTGTYEQYF. The genes are TRBV7-2 and TRBJ2-7; TRBD2 is a possible D gene (5 bases). This CDR3 has 14 residues. Germline CDR1 SGHTA, CDR2 FQGNSA. Trimming removed 5 bases from V and 2 bases from J, with 13 bases in between.

In this sample, this clonotype turned up many times. The rearrangement joins TRBV6-1 to TRBJ2-7; 14 bases fit TRBD2. Germline assignment: CDR1 MNHNS and CDR2 SASEGT. Trimming removed 9 bases from V and 7 bases from J; junction bases left unmatched: 8. The CDR3 is made up of 14 amino acids. CDR3 protein: CASGLAGGLGEQYF. In DNA, the CDR3 is TGTGCCAGTGGACTAGCGGGAGGTCTCGGGGAGCAGTACTTC.

This clonotype was counted at least ten times. V and J are TRBV6-1 and TRBJ2-2; 8 positions agree with TRBD2. V lost 7 bases, J lost 5 bases, and 15 bases stayed unmatched. CDR1 and CDR2 from the germline V gene are MNHNS and SASEGT. The CDR3 consists of 17 residues. The CDR3 DNA follows: TGTGCCAGCATCAAACCTCCGGGACTAGAGGGGACCGGGGAGCTGTTTTTT. As protein: CASIKPPGLEGTGELFF.

This chain uses TRBV30 with TRBJ2-5; D is ambiguous. CDR3 length: 14 residues. CDR1 GTSNPN and CDR2 SVGIG come from the germline V gene (reference sequence). Between the trimmed V and J ends, which lost 0 bases and 5 bases, there was a span of 13 bases. CDR3 region: CAWSVQEQFETQYF. CDR3 DNA: TGTGCCTGGAGTGTACAAGAACAGTTCGAGACCCAGTACTTC.

This clonotype was seen many times. CDR3 in amino acids: CASLRGGVRSYNEQFF. As DNA, the CDR3 is TGTGCCAGCCTAAGAGGTGGCGTTCGCTCCTACAATGAGCAGTTCTTC. This sequence joins TRBV27 and TRBJ2-1; D remains unclear. V gave up 8 bases and J gave up 0 bases, with 17 bases separating them. Germline CDR1 is MNHEY and CDR2 is SMNVEV (reference sequence). The CDR3 sequence is 16 residues long.

This clonotype has at least ten counts. This chain uses TRBV27 with TRBJ2-1; D tentatively fits TRBD1 or TRBD2 (5 bases each). Deletions cut 6 bases from V and 14 bases from J, with 29 bases between. CDR1 and CDR2 (germline): MNHEY, SMNVEV (reference sequence). The CDR3 spans 16 residues. The CDR3 loop is CASSPTKKLAGGYKFF. The CDR3 nucleotides are TGTGCCAGCAGCCCTACTAAGAAATTAGCTGGGGGATATAAGTTCTTC.

The chain employs TRBV5-1 and TRBJ2-3, with D tentatively TRBD1 or TRBD2 (5 bases each). CDR1 SGHRS and CDR2 YFSETQ come from the germline V gene. With 1 base removed from V and 2 bases from J, the gap between germline ends came to 14 bases. This CDR3 is 16 amino acids long. Here the CDR3 reads CASSLSLAGATDTQYF. CDR3 DNA: TGCGCCAGCAGCTTGAGTCTAGCTGGGGCCACAGATACGCAGTATTTT.

Turning to this clonotype: Given a much more abundant clone one base away, this may be a read error. No conserved phenylalanine or tryptophan is present at the end of the CDR3, so a read error is the likely explanation. The chain uses TRBV20-1 and TRBJ2-7; 7 positions agree with TRBD2. J gave up 0 bases and V 1 base, and 9 bases lay outside the gene matches. The germline V gene has CDR1 DFQATT and CDR2 SNEGSKA (reference sequence). This CDR3 is 16 amino acids long. CDR3 sequence reads: CSARGTGRDYSYEQYY. CDR3 DNA sequence: TGCAGTGCTAGAGGCACAGGCCGGGACTACTCCTACGAGCAGTACTAC.

This clonotype was recorded at least ten times. The chain carries TRBV28 and TRBJ2-3; a possible D gene is TRBD1 (6 bases). V was cut by 8 bases and J by 0 bases, with 6 bases left in between. The CDR3 is made up of 12 amino acids. Germline V gene lookup returns CDR1 MDHEN and CDR2 SYDVKM. As DNA, the CDR3 is TGTGCCAGCCAGGGGAGCACAGATACGCAGTATTTT. Translation: CASQGSTDTQYF.

Comments on this clonotype: This could be a read error, since a much larger clone is one nucleotide away. This chain links TRBV2 with TRBJ1-6; D is uncertain. Germline V CDR1 and CDR2: SNHLY, FYNNEI. CDR3 length equals 11 residues. DNA for the CDR3: TGTGCCAGCAGTATTAATTCACCCCTCTACTTT. Its protein product is CASSINSPLYF.

This clonotype has at least ten counts. The V and J genes are TRBV28 and TRBJ1-1; 9 nucleotides line up with TRBD1. The germline V gene has CDR1 MDHEN and CDR2 SYDVKM. The CDR3 consists of 16 residues. J was trimmed by 6 bases and V by 5 bases; bases with no gene match: 13. CDR3 DNA: TGTGCCAGCAGTCACCGTCCCGGGACAGGGATCGCTGAAGCTTTCTTT. Amino acids: CASSHRPGTGIAEAFF.